The entry that follows covers one TCR beta chain sequence. The antigen is unknown. These data originate in a study of T cells after posttransplantation cyclophosphamide. General study findings and limits: Recipient CMV seropositivity and CMV reactivation strongly tracked TRB clonality. TRB overlap between skin or GI tissue T cells and blood was limited. Donor CD8+ memory clones often dominated recipient blood repertoires at later times.

CDR1 is SQVTM and CDR2 is ANQGSEA in the germline V gene. The ends lost 5 bases at V and 5 bases at J; junction bases unmatched: 12. The CDR3 totals 15 residues. TCRdb keeps only in-frame clones here, not all; method: immunoSEQ multiplex PCR. The repertoire holds 9,000 to 15,000 clones, with roughly 2% as singletons. Busulfan-fludarabine conditioning, marrow transplant, and cyclophosphamide on days +3 and +4 were administered. Sequencing was performed on PBMCs, taken after allogeneic stem cell transplant with posttransplant cyclophosphamide. This sequence was found in a male patient in his thirties who received an allogeneic stem cell transplant from a related donor, was CMV-positive, and had no GVHD. The T cells may come from the graft donor. The V gene is TRBV29-1, the J gene TRBJ2-3; 8 positions match TRBD2. In DNA form, the CDR3 reads TGCAGCGTTTTATTATACGGGGGGGCCGTAGATACGCAGTATTTT. It encodes CSVLLYGGAVDTQYF.